These 8 T cell receptor beta chains share one sample of origin, sequenced in a study of T cell repertoires in cytomegalovirus infection. TCRdb itself ran the reads through MiXCR, one entry per CDR3 protein. Of 600,000 to 800,000 distinct CDR3 sequences listed, more than 20% are singletons. Material: CD8+ T cells from PBMCs. Every receptor here comes from a human donor in good health (CMV status not recorded). Some clones in this sample may be carry-over from other donors' samples.

The V call is TRBV27, the J call TRBJ2-3; D may match TRBD1 or TRBD2 (5 bases each). Germline lookup yields CDR1 MNHEY and CDR2 SMNVEV (reference sequence). The CDR3 loop spans 14 amino acids. Trimming removed 2 bases from V and 9 bases from J, with 15 bases in between. CDR3 bases: TGTGCCAGCAGTTTACGGGGCCATGTCGAGACGCAGTATTTT. It codes for CASSLRGHVETQYF.

The chain has TRBV20-1 and TRBJ1-2; D ambiguous. The germline V gene encodes CDR1 DFQATT and CDR2 SNEGSKA (reference sequence). Trimming took 5 bases from V and 6 from J, leaving 7 bases between them. The CDR3 has 10 residues. The CDR3 loop is CSALPDGYTF. The CDR3 coding sequence is TGCAGTGCTCTTCCTGATGGCTACACCTTC.

Points on this clonotype: Without the conserved terminal phenylalanine or tryptophan, this CDR3 likely stems from a read error. This sequence joins TRBV7-9 and TRBJ2-7; D is ambiguous. This CDR3 region has 14 residues. CDR1 and CDR2 (germline): SEHNR, FQNEAQ (reference sequence). CDR3 DNA: TGTGCCAGCAGCCCCGCCAAGTCGGTCTACGAACAGTACATC. Its translation: CASSPAKSVYEQYI.

This clonotype was seen more than once but under ten times. V and J are TRBV12-3 or TRBV12-4 and TRBJ1-2; possibly TRBD1 for D (5 bases). The V gene lost 10 bases and the J gene lost 0 bases, with 12 bases spanning the gap. This CDR3 comprises 13 residues. The CDR3 loop is CATQLGANYGYTF. As DNA, the CDR3 is TGTGCCACCCAGTTGGGGGCTAACTATGGCTACACCTTC.

On this clonotype: No conserved phenylalanine or tryptophan is present at the end of the CDR3, so a read error is the likely explanation. This rearrangement joins TRBV7-6 to TRBJ2-5; 13 bases fit TRBD2. This CDR3 is 15 amino acids long. Germline CDR1 and CDR2: SGHVS and FNYEAQ. The trim removed 6 bases at V and 5 bases at J, leaving 6 bases unmatched. CDR3: CASSSGLAGWETQYL. As DNA, the CDR3 is TGTGCCAGCAGTTCGGGACTAGCGGGATGGGAGACCCAGTACCTC.

This clonotype was counted a few times. The rearrangement uses TRBV6-2 or TRBV6-3 and TRBJ2-2; 10 bases are shared with TRBD1. V lost 2 bases to trimming and J lost 6 bases; unmatched junction nucleotides: 6. The CDR3 has 16 amino acids. Germline V gene data show CDR1 as MNHEY and CDR2 as SVGEGT. CDR3 sequence (DNA): TGTGCCAGCAGTTACACACCGGGACAGGGGCCCGGGGAGCTGTTTTTT. It specifies CASSYTPGQGPGELFF.

The chain has TRBV4-2 and TRBJ1-5; the D gene is possibly TRBD1 (6 bases). This CDR3 region has 14 residues. V lost 2 bases to trimming and J lost 9 bases, with 14 bases between them. Germline V gives CDR1 LGHNA, CDR2 YNFKEQ. CDR3 sequence: CASSQSLGGAPQHF. The CDR3 coding sequence is TGTGCCAGCAGCCAAAGTTTGGGGGGCGCGCCCCAGCATTTT.

The chain is built from TRBV7-8 and TRBJ2-1; D remains unclear. Germline lookup yields CDR1 SGHVS and CDR2 FQNEAQ. V was cut by 5 bases and J by 5 bases, with 16 bases left in between. The CDR3 is 15 amino acids. Here the CDR3 DNA reads TGTGCCAGCAGCGCCGGACCCGAGGCCCACAATGAGCAGTTCTTC. Translation: CASSAGPEAHNEQFF. Drawing the rest from reference TRBV7-8 and TRBJ2-1, the complete variable domain is GAGVSQSPRYKVAKRGQDVALRCDPISGHVSLFWYQQALGQGPEFLTYFQNEAQLDKSGLPSDRFFAERPEGSVSTLKIQRTQQEDSAVYLCASSAGPEAHNEQFFGPGTRLTVL.